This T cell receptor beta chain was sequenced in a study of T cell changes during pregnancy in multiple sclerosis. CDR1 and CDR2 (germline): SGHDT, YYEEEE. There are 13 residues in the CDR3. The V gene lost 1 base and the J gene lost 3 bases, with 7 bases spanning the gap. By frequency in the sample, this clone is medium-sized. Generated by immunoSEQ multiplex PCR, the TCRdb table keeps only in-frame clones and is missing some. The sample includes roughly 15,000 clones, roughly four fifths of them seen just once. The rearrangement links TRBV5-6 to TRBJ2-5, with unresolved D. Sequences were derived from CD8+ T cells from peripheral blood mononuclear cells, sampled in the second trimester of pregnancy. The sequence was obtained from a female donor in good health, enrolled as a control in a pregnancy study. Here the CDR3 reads CASSLIAEETQYF. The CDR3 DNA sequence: TGTGCCAGCAGCTTGATTGCAGAAGAGACCCAGTACTTC. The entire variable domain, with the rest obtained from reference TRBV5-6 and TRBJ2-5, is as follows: DAGVTQSPTHLIKTRGQQVTLRCSPKSGHDTVSWYQQALGQGPQFIFQYYEEEERQRGNFPDRFSGHQFPNYSSELNVNALLLGDSALYLCASSLIAEETQYFGPGTRLLVL.